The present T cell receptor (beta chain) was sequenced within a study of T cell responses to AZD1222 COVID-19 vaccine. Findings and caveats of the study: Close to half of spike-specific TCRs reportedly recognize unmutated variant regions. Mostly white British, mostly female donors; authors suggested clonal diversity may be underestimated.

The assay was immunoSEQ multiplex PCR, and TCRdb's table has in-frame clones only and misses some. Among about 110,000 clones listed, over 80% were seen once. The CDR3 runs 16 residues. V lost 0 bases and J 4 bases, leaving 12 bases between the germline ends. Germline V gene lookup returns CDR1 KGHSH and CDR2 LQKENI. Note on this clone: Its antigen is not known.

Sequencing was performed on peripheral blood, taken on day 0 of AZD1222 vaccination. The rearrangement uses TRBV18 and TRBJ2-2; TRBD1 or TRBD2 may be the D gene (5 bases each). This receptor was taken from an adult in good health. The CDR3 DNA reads TGTGCCAGCTCACCACCAGCCGGGGCACTCACCGGGGAGCTGTTTTTT. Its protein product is CASSPPAGALTGELFF.